Following are 8 T cell receptor beta chains from one sample sequenced in a study of blood T cell repertoires in COVID-19. Clones were read by immunoSEQ multiplex PCR, and TCRdb kept only the in-frame ones, dropping some. The sample lists around 290,000 clones; 89% were seen once. Sequencing was done on a sample of PBMCs or T cells enriched from blood (not recorded which). The receptor source for this set is a woman between 40 and 55 years old who had recovered from COVID-19.

V gene TRBV6-1 combines with J gene TRBJ1-1, with 7 bases that match TRBD1. V shed 4 bases, J shed 4 bases, and the junction held 12 bases outside the gene matches. Germline V gives CDR1 MNHNS, CDR2 SASEGT. The CDR3 contains 16 residues. DNA for the CDR3: TGTGCCAGCAGTGCGAGGGACAGCCCCTTGGGCACTGAAGCTTTCTTT. It specifies CASSARDSPLGTEAFF.

This chain uses TRBV5-1 with TRBJ2-1, with TRBD1 matching over 7 bases. The CDR3 is 18 amino acids. J lost 6 bases, V lost 1 base, and 16 bases had no gene match. The germline V gene has CDR1 SGHRS and CDR2 YFSETQ. CDR3 protein: CASSLIPGQSLLGNEQFF. In DNA form, the CDR3 reads TGCGCCAGCAGCTTGATACCGGGACAGAGCCTGCTCGGCAATGAGCAGTTCTTC. The full variable domain, with the rest looked up from reference TRBV5-1 and TRBJ2-1, is KAGVTQTPRYLIKTRGQQVTLSCSPISGHRSVSWYQQTPGQGLQFLFEYFSETQRNKGNFPGRFSGRQFSNSRSEMNVSTLELGDSALYLCASSLIPGQSLLGNEQFFGPGTRLTVL.

The rearrangement uses TRBV5-4 and TRBJ2-7; the match to TRBD2 covers 7 bases. V lost 4 bases and J lost 0; bases outside the gene matches: 7. The CDR3 sequence is 15 residues long. CDR1 is SGHNT, CDR2 YYREEE, per germline (reference sequence). The DNA for the CDR3 is TGTGCCAGCAGCCCTGAAGCGGGGAGCTCCTACGAGCAGTACTTC. It encodes CASSPEAGSSYEQYF.

This chain joins TRBV2 and TRBJ1-2; 7 nucleotides agree with TRBD1. Germline lookup yields CDR1 SNHLY and CDR2 FYNNEI. This CDR3 has 16 residues. Unmatched junction bases numbered 8, after V lost 4 bases and J lost 0 bases. CDR3 bases: TGTGCCAGCAGTGTTGCAGGGGGGAACGCTAACTATGGCTACACCTTC. It translates to CASSVAGGNANYGYTF. The full variable domain, rest sourced from reference TRBV2 and TRBJ1-2, is EPEVTQTPSHQVTQMGQEVILRCVPISNHLYFYWYRQILGQKVEFLVSFYNNEISEKSEIFDDQFSVERPDGSNFTLKIRSTKLEDSAMYFCASSVAGGNANYGYTFGSGTRLTVV.

The chain employs TRBV5-1 and TRBJ2-7; no clear D. Trimming pared 0 bases from V and 1 base from J, leaving 5 bases between. This CDR3 spans 13 amino acids. The germline CDR1 and CDR2 sequences are SGHRS and YFSETQ. The CDR3 sequence: CASSLASSYEQYF. CDR3 bases: TGCGCCAGCAGCTTGGCCTCGTCCTACGAGCAGTACTTC. Full variable domain (outside the CDR3, taken from reference TRBV5-1 and TRBJ2-7): KAGVTQTPRYLIKTRGQQVTLSCSPISGHRSVSWYQQTPGQGLQFLFEYFSETQRNKGNFPGRFSGRQFSNSRSEMNVSTLELGDSALYLCASSLASSYEQYFGPGTRLTVT.

The rearrangement joins TRBV5-1 to TRBJ1-1; TRBD1 matches at 7 bases. The CDR3 is made up of 14 amino acids. V was pared by 0 bases and J by 5 bases, with 4 bases of the junction left unmatched. Looked up from germline, CDR1 is SGHRS and CDR2 is YFSETQ. CDR3: CASSLVAGGTEAFF. The CDR3 nucleotides are TGCGCCAGCAGCTTGGTGGCAGGGGGGACTGAAGCTTTCTTT. The full variable domain, rest sourced from reference TRBV5-1 and TRBJ1-1, is KAGVTQTPRYLIKTRGQQVTLSCSPISGHRSVSWYQQTPGQGLQFLFEYFSETQRNKGNFPGRFSGRQFSNSRSEMNVSTLELGDSALYLCASSLVAGGTEAFFGQGTRLTVV.

This chain joins TRBV3-1 (or the pseudogene TRBV3-2) and TRBJ1-5, with unresolved D. Per the germline V gene, CDR1 is LGHDT and CDR2 is YNNKEL (reference sequence). The ends were cut back, 1 base at V and 2 bases at J, with 9 bases in the middle. The CDR3 has 15 residues. The CDR3: CASSQGIGGNQPQHF. CDR3 in DNA: TGTGCCAGCAGCCAAGGGATCGGGGGCAATCAGCCCCAGCATTTT.

The chain couples TRBV12-3 or TRBV12-4 to TRBJ2-3, with D maybe TRBD1 (6 bases). The CDR3 runs 13 residues. V lost 5 bases to trimming and J lost 7 bases, with 13 bases between them. The CDR3 bases are TGTGCCAGCAGTAGGGACAAAGGCCATACGCAGTATTTT. It encodes CASSRDKGHTQYF.